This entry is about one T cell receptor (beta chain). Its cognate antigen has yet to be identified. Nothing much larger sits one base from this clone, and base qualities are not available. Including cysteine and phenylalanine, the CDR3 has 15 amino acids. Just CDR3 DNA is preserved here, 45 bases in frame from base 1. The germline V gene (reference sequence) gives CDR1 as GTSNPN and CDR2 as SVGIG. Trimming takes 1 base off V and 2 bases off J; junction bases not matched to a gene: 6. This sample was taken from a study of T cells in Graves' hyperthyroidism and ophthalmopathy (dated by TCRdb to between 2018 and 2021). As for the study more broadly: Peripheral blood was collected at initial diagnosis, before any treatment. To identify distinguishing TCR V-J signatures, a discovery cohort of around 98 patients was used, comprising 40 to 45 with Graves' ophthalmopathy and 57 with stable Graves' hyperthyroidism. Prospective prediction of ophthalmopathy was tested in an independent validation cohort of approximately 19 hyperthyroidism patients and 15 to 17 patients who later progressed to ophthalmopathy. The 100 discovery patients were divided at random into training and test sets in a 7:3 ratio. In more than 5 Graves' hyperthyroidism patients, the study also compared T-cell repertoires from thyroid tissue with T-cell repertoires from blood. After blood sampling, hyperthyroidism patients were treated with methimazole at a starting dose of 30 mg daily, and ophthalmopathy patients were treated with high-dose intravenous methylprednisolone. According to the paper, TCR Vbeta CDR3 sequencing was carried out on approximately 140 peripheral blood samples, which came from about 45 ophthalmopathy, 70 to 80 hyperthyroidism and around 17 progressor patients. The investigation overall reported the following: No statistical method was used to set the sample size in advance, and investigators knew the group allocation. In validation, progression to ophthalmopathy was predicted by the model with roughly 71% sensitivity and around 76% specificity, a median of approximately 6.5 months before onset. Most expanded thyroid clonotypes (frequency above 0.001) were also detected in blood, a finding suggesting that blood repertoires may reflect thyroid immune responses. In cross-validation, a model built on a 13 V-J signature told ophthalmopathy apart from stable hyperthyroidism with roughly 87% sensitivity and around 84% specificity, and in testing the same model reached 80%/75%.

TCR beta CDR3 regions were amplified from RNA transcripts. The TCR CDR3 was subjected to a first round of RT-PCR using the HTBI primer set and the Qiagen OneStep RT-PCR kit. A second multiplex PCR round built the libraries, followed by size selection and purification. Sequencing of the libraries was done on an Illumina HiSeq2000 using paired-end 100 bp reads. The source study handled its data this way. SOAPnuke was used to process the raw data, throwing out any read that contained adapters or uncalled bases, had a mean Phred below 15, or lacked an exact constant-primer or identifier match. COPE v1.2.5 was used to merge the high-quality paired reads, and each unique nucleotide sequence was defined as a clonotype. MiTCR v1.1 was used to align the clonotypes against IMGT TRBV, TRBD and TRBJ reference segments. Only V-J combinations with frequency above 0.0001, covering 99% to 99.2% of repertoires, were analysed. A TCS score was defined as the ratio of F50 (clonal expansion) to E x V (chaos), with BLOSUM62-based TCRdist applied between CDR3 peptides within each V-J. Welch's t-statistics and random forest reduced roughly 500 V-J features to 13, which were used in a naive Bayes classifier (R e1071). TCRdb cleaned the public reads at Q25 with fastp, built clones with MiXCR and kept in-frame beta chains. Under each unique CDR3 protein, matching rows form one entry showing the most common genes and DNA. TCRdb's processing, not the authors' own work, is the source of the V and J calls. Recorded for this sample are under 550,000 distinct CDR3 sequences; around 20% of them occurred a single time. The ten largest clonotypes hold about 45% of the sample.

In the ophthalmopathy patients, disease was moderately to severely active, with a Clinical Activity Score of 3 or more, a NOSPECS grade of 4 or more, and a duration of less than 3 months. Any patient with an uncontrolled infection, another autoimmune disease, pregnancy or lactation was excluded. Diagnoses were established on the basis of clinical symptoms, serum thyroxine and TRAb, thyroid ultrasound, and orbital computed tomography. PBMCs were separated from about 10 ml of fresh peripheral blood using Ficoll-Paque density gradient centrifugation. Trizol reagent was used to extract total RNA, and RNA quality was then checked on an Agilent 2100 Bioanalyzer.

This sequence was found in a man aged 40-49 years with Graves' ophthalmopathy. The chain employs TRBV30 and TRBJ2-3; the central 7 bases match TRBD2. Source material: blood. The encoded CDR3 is CAWSGGGGFTDTQYF. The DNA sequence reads TGTGCCTGGAGTGGGGGGGGGGGTTTCACAGATACGCAGTATTTT.